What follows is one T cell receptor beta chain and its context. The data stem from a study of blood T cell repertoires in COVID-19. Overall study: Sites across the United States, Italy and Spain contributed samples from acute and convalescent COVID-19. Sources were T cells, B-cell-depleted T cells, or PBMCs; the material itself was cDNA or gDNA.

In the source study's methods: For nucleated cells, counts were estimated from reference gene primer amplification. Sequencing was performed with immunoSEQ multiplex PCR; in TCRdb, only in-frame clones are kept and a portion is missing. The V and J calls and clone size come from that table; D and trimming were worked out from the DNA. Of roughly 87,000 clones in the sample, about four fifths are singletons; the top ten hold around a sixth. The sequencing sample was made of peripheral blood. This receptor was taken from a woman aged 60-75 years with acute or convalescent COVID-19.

CDR3 residues: CAISESEGGQNSPLHF. CDR3 in DNA: TGTGCCATCAGTGAGTCGGAAGGGGGACAGAATTCACCCCTCCACTTT. This rearrangement joins TRBV10-3 to TRBJ1-6; TRBD1 aligns across 7 bases. This CDR3 has 16 amino acids. The trim removed 0 bases at V and 7 bases at J, leaving 6 bases unmatched. The germline V gene encodes CDR1 ENHRY and CDR2 SYGVKD.